The 5 T cell receptor beta chains listed next were all sequenced from one sample in a study of T-cell memory formation after mild COVID-19 (dated by TCRdb to about 2021). Library preparation was by 5' RACE. Sequencing relied on an Illumina NovaSeq 6000. TCRdb applied fastp at Q25 and MiXCR to the public reads, then kept only in-frame beta chains. Rows matching on CDR3 protein sequence are summarized as one entry with the most common DNA and genes. A total of a few hundred thousand distinct CDR3 sequences appear in this sample, roughly a fifth of them only once. The ten largest clones add up to about 21% of the sample. The sequenced sample was PBMCs or a T cell subset sorted from them (not recorded which). These receptors came from a man aged 18 to 30 who had mild COVID-19 (a few samples of this study predate the infection). The sample titles of this study are shuffled in the database, so cell type and time point are left out; the donor was told from shared clones.

The V call is TRBV6-1, the J call TRBJ2-2; 7 bases fit TRBD1. There are 15 residues in the CDR3. Looked up from germline, CDR1 is MNHNS and CDR2 is SASEGT. After removal of 7 bases from V and 0 bases from J, the junction contained 5 bases not matched to a gene. This chain's CDR3 is CASNPGTANTGELFF. The CDR3 DNA sequence: TGTGCCAGCAACCCCGGGACAGCGAACACCGGGGAGCTGTTTTTT.

V and J are TRBV20-1 and TRBJ1-4, with 10 bases that match TRBD1. The CDR3 consists of 14 residues. Losses at the gene ends were 3 bases for V and 7 bases for J; bases not matched to a gene: 5. Germline loops: CDR1 DFQATT, CDR2 SNEGSKA (reference sequence). CDR3 DNA: TGCAGTGCTAGCTCCGGACAGGGGGTTGAAAAACTGTTTTTT. It is translated as CSASSGQGVEKLFF.

The rearrangement links TRBV7-2 to TRBJ2-7; tentatively, D is TRBD1 (7 bases). The CDR3 loop spans 14 amino acids. V was cut by 3 bases and J by 4 bases, with 13 bases left in between. In germline, CDR1 is SGHTA, CDR2 FQGNSA. The CDR3 nucleotides read TGTGCCAGCAGCTTTCAGGGGGGCGATTACGAGCAGTACTTC. It encodes CASSFQGGDYEQYF.

This chain uses TRBV4-1 with TRBJ1-2, with 8 bases identical to TRBD1. Germline trimming cut 1 base from V and 2 bases from J; bases unmatched to any gene: 6. Looked up from germline, CDR1 is MGHRA and CDR2 is YSYEKL. The CDR3 spans 16 residues. The CDR3 loop reads CASSQAGTGRNYGYTF. The CDR3 bases are TGCGCCAGCAGCCAAGCCGGGACAGGAAGAAACTATGGCTACACCTTC.

This clonotype was counted between two and nine times. The chain joins TRBV5-1 to TRBJ1-6; tentative D call: TRBD1 (6 bases). Germline V lookup: CDR1 SGHRS, CDR2 YFSETQ. V lost 0 bases and J 6 bases, leaving 13 bases between the germline ends. The CDR3 contains 16 residues. The CDR3 region has the DNA TGCGCCAGCAGCTTGGATCAGGGGTCGCCTAATTCACCCCTCCACTTT. It is translated as CASSLDQGSPNSPLHF.